The entry that follows covers one T cell receptor (beta chain) sequence. The assay was immunoSEQ multiplex PCR, and TCRdb's table has in-frame clones only and misses some. The sample shows about 330,000 clones, roughly 90% of them seen only once. This sample was taken from a study of blood T cell repertoires in COVID-19. V lost 7 bases and J 3 bases, leaving 7 bases between the germline ends. This CDR3 contains 12 residues. Germline CDR1 MNHEY, CDR2 SVGAGI. The V gene is TRBV6-5, the J gene TRBJ1-3; possible D gene TRBD1, 5 bases. This receptor was identified in a woman aged 25-40 years who had recovered from COVID-19. The sequencing input was PBMCs or T cells enriched from blood (not recorded which). CDR3 nucleotides: TGTGCCAGCACAGGGTTTGGAAACACCATATATTTT. Protein product: CASTGFGNTIYF.